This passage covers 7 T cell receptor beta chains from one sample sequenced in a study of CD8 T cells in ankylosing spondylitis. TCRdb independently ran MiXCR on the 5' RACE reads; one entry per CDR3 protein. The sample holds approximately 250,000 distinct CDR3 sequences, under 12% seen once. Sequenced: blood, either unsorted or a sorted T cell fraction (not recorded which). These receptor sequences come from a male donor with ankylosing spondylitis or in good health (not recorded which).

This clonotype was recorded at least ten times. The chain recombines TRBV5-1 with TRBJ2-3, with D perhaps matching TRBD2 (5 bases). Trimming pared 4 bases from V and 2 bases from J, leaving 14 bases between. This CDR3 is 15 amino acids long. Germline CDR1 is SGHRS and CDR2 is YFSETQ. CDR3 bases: TGCGCCAGCAGCCTGACCGGAGGTCACACAGATACGCAGTATTTT. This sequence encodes CASSLTGGHTDTQYF.

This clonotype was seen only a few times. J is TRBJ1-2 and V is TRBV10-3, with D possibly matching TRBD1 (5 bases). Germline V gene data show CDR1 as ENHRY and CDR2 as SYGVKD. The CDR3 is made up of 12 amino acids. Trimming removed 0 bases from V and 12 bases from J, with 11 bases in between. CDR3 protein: CAISESGGGDTF. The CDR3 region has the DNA TGTGCCATCAGTGAGTCAGGCGGAGGGGACACCTTC.

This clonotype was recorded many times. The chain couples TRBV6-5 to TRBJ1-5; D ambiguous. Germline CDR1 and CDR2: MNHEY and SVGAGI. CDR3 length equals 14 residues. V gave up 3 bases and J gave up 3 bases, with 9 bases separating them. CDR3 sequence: CASSYLSHNQPQHF. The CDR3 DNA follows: TGTGCCAGCAGTTATCTTTCCCACAATCAGCCCCAGCATTTT.

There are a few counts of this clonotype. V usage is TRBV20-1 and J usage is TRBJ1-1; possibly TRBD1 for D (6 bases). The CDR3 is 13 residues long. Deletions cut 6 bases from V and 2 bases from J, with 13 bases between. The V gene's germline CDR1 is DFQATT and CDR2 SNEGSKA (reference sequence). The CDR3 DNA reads TGCAGTGCCCCGGACAGTTCAAACACTGAAGCTTTCTTT. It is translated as CSAPDSSNTEAFF.

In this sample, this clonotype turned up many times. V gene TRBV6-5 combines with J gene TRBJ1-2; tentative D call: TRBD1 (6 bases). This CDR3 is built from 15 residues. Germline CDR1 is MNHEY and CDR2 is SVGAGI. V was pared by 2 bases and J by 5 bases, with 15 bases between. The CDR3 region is CASSYDEQGGYGYTF. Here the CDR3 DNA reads TGTGCCAGCAGTTACGATGAACAGGGAGGGTATGGCTACACCTTC.

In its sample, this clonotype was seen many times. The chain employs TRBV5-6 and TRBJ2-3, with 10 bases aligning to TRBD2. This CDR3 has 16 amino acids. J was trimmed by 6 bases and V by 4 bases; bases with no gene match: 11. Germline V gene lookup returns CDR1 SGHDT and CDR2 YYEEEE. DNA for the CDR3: TGTGCCAGCAGCCACTGGACTAGCGGTTCCTCGGATACGCAGTATTTT. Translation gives CASSHWTSGSSDTQYF.

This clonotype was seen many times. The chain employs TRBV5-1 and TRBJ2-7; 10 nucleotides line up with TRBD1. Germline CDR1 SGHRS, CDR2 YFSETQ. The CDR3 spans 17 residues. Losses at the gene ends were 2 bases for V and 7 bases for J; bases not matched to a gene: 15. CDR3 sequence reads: CASSFWMVGQGPPEQYF. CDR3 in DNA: TGCGCCAGCAGCTTTTGGATGGTGGGACAGGGGCCACCAGAGCAGTACTTC.